One sample yielded the 23 T cell receptor beta chains listed below, sequenced in a study of regulatory T cells in long-lasting Graves disease. CDR3 regions were amplified by Arm-PCR using iRepertoire HTBI primers to build TCR beta libraries. Using its own MiXCR run on the multiplex PCR reads, TCRdb lists one record per CDR3 protein. Among about 500,000 distinct CDR3 sequences listed, around 11% were seen once. Time point given: newly diagnosed GD, antithyroid drugs for less than 3 months. The TCR library was made from RNA that had been extracted from PBMCs in TRIzol. The same data also went into a second study, on T cells in Graves' hyperthyroidism and ophthalmopathy.

This specimen consisted of peripheral blood mononuclear cells (PBMCs), obtained at new diagnosis, from a patient treated with antithyroid drugs. Receptors were obtained from a woman between 25 and 40 years old with Graves disease.

This clonotype was detected many times. The genes are TRBV2 and TRBJ2-7; 7 bases are a match to TRBD2. CDR3 length: 14 amino acids. The germline gives CDR1 SNHLY, CDR2 FYNNEI. The V and J ends lost 9 bases and 1 base, in that order; junction bases with no gene match: 9. The CDR3 sequence: CASIPAGLSYEQYF. CDR3 in DNA: TGTGCCAGTATACCAGCGGGGTTGTCCTACGAGCAGTACTTC. Complete variable domain (other parts from reference TRBV2 and TRBJ2-7): EPEVTQTPSHQVTQMGQEVILRCVPISNHLYFYWYRQILGQKVEFLVSFYNNEISEKSEIFDDQFSVERPDGSNFTLKIRSTKLEDSAMYFCASIPAGLSYEQYFGPGTRLTVT.

This clonotype was picked up many times. The chain links TRBV20-1 to TRBJ1-1; D may be TRBD1 (6 bases). CDR3 size: 11 residues. Germline lookup yields CDR1 DFQATT and CDR2 SNEGSKA (reference sequence). The V and J ends lost 1 base and 11 bases respectively, with 11 bases between them. CDR3 protein: CSARALGGAFF. The CDR3 bases are TGCAGTGCTAGAGCCTTGGGGGGCGCTTTCTTT.

There are a few counts of this clonotype. V gene TRBV29-1 combines with J gene TRBJ1-1; D remains ambiguous. The ends were cut back, 7 bases at V and 0 bases at J, with 9 bases in the middle. The V gene's germline CDR1 is SQVTM and CDR2 ANQGSEA. The CDR3 totals 12 residues. The CDR3 DNA reads TGCAGCGCCGAGGTGCTGAACACTGAAGCTTTCTTT. Its protein product is CSAEVLNTEAFF.

This clonotype was recorded many times. The genes are TRBV9 and TRBJ1-5, with D tentatively TRBD1 (6 bases). This CDR3 is 15 amino acids long. The V gene lost 0 bases and the J gene lost 4 bases, with 11 bases spanning the gap. Germline assignment: CDR1 SGDLS and CDR2 YYNGEE. This CDR3 is CASSVDGQPNQPQHF. The CDR3 DNA reads TGTGCCAGCAGCGTAGACGGACAGCCAAATCAGCCCCAGCATTTT.

This clonotype showed up many times. The rearrangement links TRBV18 to TRBJ2-5, with D unresolved. Germline V lookup: CDR1 KGHSH, CDR2 LQKENI. The CDR3 loop spans 13 amino acids. Trimming shortened V by 6 bases and J by 1 base, and 9 bases separated the two germline ends. In nucleotides, the CDR3 is TGTGCCAGCTCTCCCCCCTCCCAAGAGACCCAGTACTTC. Its protein is CASSPPSQETQYF.

In regard to this clonotype: It differs at one base from a far larger clone, so likely a read error. This chain links TRBV6-1 with TRBJ1-5, with D possibly being TRBD1 (6 bases). Germline V gives CDR1 MNHNS, CDR2 SASEGT. V was clipped by 7 bases and J by 0 bases, with 16 bases between them. The CDR3 has 16 residues. The CDR3 loop is CASKGITGPSNQPQHF. The CDR3 nucleotides are TGTGCCAGCAAGGGGATTACAGGGCCTAGCAATCAGCCCCAGCATTTT.

This clonotype was counted ten times or more. This sequence joins TRBV3-1 and TRBJ2-5, with unresolved D. CDR1 LGHDT and CDR2 YNNKEL come from the germline V gene (reference sequence). Trimming took off 0 bases at V and 5 bases at J, with 7 bases between the two ends. The CDR3 loop spans 13 amino acids. CDR3 nucleotides: TGTGCCAGCAGCCAAGATCCCCGGGAGACCCAGTACTTC. Encoded protein: CASSQDPRETQYF.

The chain links TRBV7-8 to TRBJ1-5; tentatively, D is TRBD1 (6 bases). The CDR3 is 15 residues long. V was clipped by 2 bases and J by 9 bases, with 17 bases between them. The V gene's germline CDR1 is SGHVS and CDR2 FQNEAQ. CDR3 residues: CASSLRDMPLRPQHF. CDR3 coding DNA: TGTGCCAGCAGCTTACGGGACATGCCCCTTCGGCCCCAGCATTTT.

This clonotype was observed at least ten times. V and J are TRBV13 and TRBJ1-1; unclear D gene. The germline V gene has CDR1 PRHDT and CDR2 FYEKMQ (reference sequence). The CDR3 extends over 14 amino acids. Trimming stripped 5 bases from V and 2 bases from J, with 12 bases between. The CDR3 coding sequence is TGTGCCAGCAGCCCCGGGGAGTCCAACACTGAAGCTTTCTTT. It translates to CASSPGESNTEAFF.

In the case of this clonotype: A much larger clone is a single base away; this may be a read error. This chain uses TRBV27 with TRBJ1-1; D remains unclear. The CDR3 extends over 14 amino acids. The V gene's germline CDR1 is MNHEY and CDR2 SMNVEV (reference sequence). Trimming took off 5 bases at V and 7 bases at J, with 17 bases between the two ends. Written as DNA, the CDR3 is TGTGCCAGCAGTCCCCTCGGAGCTGTGAATGAAGCTTTCTTT. It codes for CASSPLGAVNEAFF.

The sample holds many counts of this clonotype. The gene calls are TRBV12-3 or TRBV12-4 and TRBJ2-1; 12 bases are shared with TRBD2. V lost 5 bases to trimming and J lost 7 bases; unmatched junction nucleotides: 3. CDR3 length: 14 residues. In DNA form, the CDR3 reads TGTGCCAGCAGTAACGGACTAGCGGGGAATGAGCAGTTCTTC. Protein: CASSNGLAGNEQFF.

This clonotype was seen many times. The V call is TRBV7-9, the J call TRBJ2-7; TRBD2 is a possible D gene (6 bases). From germline, CDR1 is SEHNR and CDR2 FQNEAQ (reference sequence). CDR3 length: 12 residues. V was shortened by 1 base and J by 7 bases, with 8 bases between the two germline ends. The CDR3 sequence: CASSLGGDEQYF. CDR3 DNA: TGTGCCAGCAGCTTAGGGGGGGATGAGCAGTACTTC. The whole variable domain, remainder taken from reference TRBV7-9 and TRBJ2-7, is DTGVSQNPRHKITKRGQNVTFRCDPISEHNRLYWYRQTLGQGPEFLTYFQNEAQLEKSRLLSDRFSAERPKGSFSTLEIQRTEQGDSAMYLCASSLGGDEQYFGPGTRLTVT.

This clonotype was detected ten times or more. The rearrangement links TRBV7-3 to TRBJ2-3, with 8 positions matching TRBD1. V gave up 5 bases and J gave up 0 bases; unmatched junction bases: 7. Germline assignment: CDR1 SGHTA and CDR2 FQGTGA. The CDR3 covers 16 residues. The CDR3 is CASSLGQGRSTDTQYF. The CDR3 DNA reads as TGTGCCAGCAGCCTAGGACAGGGCCGAAGCACAGATACGCAGTATTTT. The whole variable domain, remainder taken from reference TRBV7-3 and TRBJ2-3, is GAGVSQTPSNKVTEKGKYVELRCDPISGHTALYWYRQSLGQGPEFLIYFQGTGAADDSGLPNDRFFAVRPEGSVSTLKIQRTERGDSAVYLCASSLGQGRSTDTQYFGPGTRLTVL.

The table lists this clonotype with a few counts. At one boundary the junction diverges from the germline segment, which might be a read error. This chain connects TRBV29-1 to TRBJ1-1, with D uncertain. Germline assignment: CDR1 SQVTM and CDR2 ANQGSEA. This CDR3 is 13 amino acids long. CDR3 nucleotide sequence: TGCAGCGTTGAATCCGGAATGAACACTGGAGCTTTCTTT. It translates to CSVESGMNTGAFF.

This clonotype appeared many times. This rearrangement joins TRBV15 to TRBJ1-5; D call uncertain. Germline V gene sequence: CDR1 LNHNV, CDR2 YYDKDF (reference sequence). There are 13 residues in the CDR3. V was trimmed by 0 bases and J by 2 bases, leaving 2 bases between them. In DNA form, the CDR3 reads TGTGCCACCAGCAGAGATGGCAATCAGCCCCAGCATTTT. Residues: CATSRDGNQPQHF.

The chain links TRBV5-1 to TRBJ2-1; unclear D gene. The CDR3 length is 14 residues. Per germline, CDR1 SGHRS and CDR2 YFSETQ. The V and J ends lost 0 bases and 8 bases respectively, with 12 bases between them. The CDR3 loop reads CASSLAYYLHEQFF. The CDR3 region has the DNA TGCGCCAGCAGCTTGGCCTATTACCTGCATGAGCAGTTCTTC.

The V and J genes are TRBV19 and TRBJ2-1; 13 nucleotides align to TRBD2. The ends lost 0 bases at V and 1 base at J; junction bases unmatched: 9. Germline V gene data show CDR1 as LNHDA and CDR2 as SQIVND (reference sequence). CDR3 size: 20 residues. This chain's CDR3 is CASSIDTTSGRAVSYNEQFF. In nucleotides, the CDR3 is TGTGCCAGTAGTATAGATACCACTAGCGGGAGGGCCGTGTCCTACAATGAGCAGTTCTTC.

This clonotype was observed a handful of times. The germline gene is not matched at one end of the junction; a read error may be the cause. Written as DNA, the CDR3 is TGTGCCAGCAGTGTACCCTCTGGGGCCAACGTCCCGACTTTC. Protein: CASSVPSGANVPTF. The chain uses TRBV2 and TRBJ2-6; the D gene is possibly TRBD1 (5 bases). Germline V gene data show CDR1 as SNHLY and CDR2 as FYNNEI. This CDR3 has 14 amino acids. The full variable domain, its missing parts supplied by reference TRBV2 and TRBJ2-6, is EPEVTQTPSHQVTQMGQEVILRCVPISNHLYFYWYRQILGQKVEFLVSFYNNEISEKSEIFDDQFSVERPDGSNFTLKIRSTKLEDSAMYFCASSVPSGANVPTFGAGSRLTVL.

This clonotype was found many times. V gene TRBV12-3 or TRBV12-4 combines with J gene TRBJ1-6; the match to TRBD1 covers 9 bases. This CDR3 has 15 amino acids. After removal of 6 bases from V and 5 bases from J, the junction contained 5 bases not matched to a gene. The CDR3 DNA reads as TGTGCCAGCAGAACAGGGACAGGGAATAATTCACCCCTCCACTTT. It specifies CASRTGTGNNSPLHF.

In regard to this clonotype: A junction end diverges from the germline sequence, so it may reflect a read error. The chain employs TRBV19 and TRBJ2-1; no clear D. The length of the CDR3 is 16 residues. Per the germline V gene, CDR1 is LNHDA and CDR2 is SQIVND (reference sequence). CDR3 DNA sequence: TGTGCCAGTAGTATAGATGACCCGGGCCTCTACAATGAGGAGTTCTTC. It codes for CASSIDDPGLYNEEFF.

There are many counts of this clonotype. The chain has TRBV11-2 and TRBJ2-7; weak D call: TRBD2 (5 bases). The ends were cut back, 5 bases at V and 3 bases at J, with 14 bases in the middle. From germline, CDR1 is SGHAT and CDR2 FQNNGV. CDR3 length: 14 residues. CDR3 sequence: CASSHKDGIYEQYF. CDR3 DNA: TGTGCCAGCAGCCACAAGGACGGGATCTACGAGCAGTACTTC.

In its sample, this clonotype was seen many times. This chain joins TRBV24-1 and TRBJ2-1, with 14 bases identical to TRBD2. The junction had 7 bases not matched to a gene; V was cut back by 2 bases and J by 8 bases. Germline CDR1 is KGHDR and CDR2 is SFDVKD. This CDR3 is 17 amino acids long. The CDR3 spells CATSDWGLAGEVDEQFF. The CDR3, as DNA: TGTGCCACCAGTGATTGGGGACTAGCGGGAGAGGTGGATGAGCAGTTCTTC.

As concerns this clonotype: This may arise from a read error, as a much more abundant clone is one base away. CDR3 nucleotides: TGTGCCAGCAGCCAAGATACTAAGACACTCTACGGGCAGTACTTC. This codes for CASSQDTKTLYGQYF. V gene TRBV3-1 combines with J gene TRBJ2-7, with no clear D. The CDR3 is made up of 15 amino acids. The V gene's germline CDR1 is LGHDT and CDR2 YNNKEL (reference sequence).